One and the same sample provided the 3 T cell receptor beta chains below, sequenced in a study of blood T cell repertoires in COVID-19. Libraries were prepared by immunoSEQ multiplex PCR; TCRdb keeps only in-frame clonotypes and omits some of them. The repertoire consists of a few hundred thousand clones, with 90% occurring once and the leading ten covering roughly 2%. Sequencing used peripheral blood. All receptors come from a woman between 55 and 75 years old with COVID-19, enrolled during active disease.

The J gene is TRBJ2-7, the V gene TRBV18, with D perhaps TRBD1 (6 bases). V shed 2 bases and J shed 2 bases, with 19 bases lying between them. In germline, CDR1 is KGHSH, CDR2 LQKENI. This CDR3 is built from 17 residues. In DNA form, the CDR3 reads TGTGCCAGCTCACCAGCGGTACAGGGTGATACGACCTACGAGCAGTACTTC. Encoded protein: CASSPAVQGDTTYEQYF. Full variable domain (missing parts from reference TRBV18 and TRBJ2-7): NAGVMQNPRHLVRRRGQEARLRCSPMKGHSHVYWYRQLPEEGLKFMVYLQKENIIDESGMPKERFSAEFPKEGPSILRIQQVVRGDSAAYFCASSPAVQGDTTYEQYFGPGTRLTVT.

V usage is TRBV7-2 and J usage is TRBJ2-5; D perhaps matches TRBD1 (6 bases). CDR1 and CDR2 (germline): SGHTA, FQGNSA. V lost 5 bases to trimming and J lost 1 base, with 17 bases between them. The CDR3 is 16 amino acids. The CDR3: CASSPGALRGQETQYF. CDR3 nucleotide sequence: TGTGCCAGCAGCCCAGGGGCACTTCGGGGCCAAGAGACCCAGTACTTC.

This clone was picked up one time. CDR3 nucleotide sequence: TGTGCCAGCAGCTTGGCGGACAGGAGCCGCAGGGACGAGCAGTACTTC. Its translation: CASSLADRSRRDEQYF. This chain links TRBV5-6 with TRBJ2-7; 7 positions match TRBD1. The V segment lost 0 bases and the J segment 5 bases; nucleotides outside the gene matches: 11. Germline CDR1 SGHDT, CDR2 YYEEEE. This CDR3 has 16 residues.